One T cell receptor beta chain is described in this entry. Other DNA sequences in this sample translate to the same CDR3. Cells designated naive CD8 were CD45RO-negative and were positively selected for CCR7, with terminally differentiated effector memory CD45RA+ cells excluded. Running of the assay took place at deep level. Profiling relied on immunoSEQ multiplex PCR, and the TCRdb table lists in-frame clones only, not all of them. The table records about 2.1 million clones, 90% to 95% of them present only once. Germline-derived CDR1 and CDR2 are SGHTA and FQGNSA. CDR3 length: 14 residues. V gave up 1 base and J gave up 2 bases, with 6 bases separating them. This sample was included in a study of shared clonotypes between healthy human individuals.

The J gene is TRBJ2-1, the V gene TRBV7-2; D uncertain. The origin of this receptor is a man aged 18 to 35 in good health. Some clones in this sample may be carry-over from other donors' samples. Sequenced material: naive CD8+ T cells from PBMCs. The CDR3 spells CASSLELAYNEQFF. The CDR3, as DNA: TGTGCCAGCAGCTTAGAACTCGCCTACAATGAGCAGTTCTTC.